This T cell receptor beta chain was sequenced in a study of T cell responses to AZD1222 COVID-19 vaccine (TCRdb year 2021). Study-wide context: AZD1222 recipients with second doses at about 4 weeks or about 12 weeks were pooled, because spike-specific TCR depth and breadth did not differ between schedules. A total of 230 to 250 trial participants underwent TCR sequencing, of whom around 200 received two doses of AZD1222 and approximately 25 received two doses of the MenACWY control vaccine. Enrollment into the trials was organized by age into subgroups of 18-55, 56-69 and 70-plus years, and those subgroups contained approximately 160, 26 and 62 TCR-sequenced participants, respectively. Broad study findings and their caveats: Because no day 14 peak-response samples were available, repertoires were characterized only after the peak T cell response. After two AZD1222 doses, spike-specific TCR breadth and depth were significantly higher than at day 0 and than in MenACWY recipients. The vaccine-associated CD4 TCRs covered the entire spike protein, and the dominant responses fell in regions 160-218 and 743-854. Participants were mostly white British and included more females than males, and it was suggested by the authors that clonal diversity may have been underestimated. In the small 56-69-year group, the increase in depth fell short of significance, most likely because of low power. Conclusions about previously exposed vaccinees are limited, since just five or six AZD1222 recipients were seropositive for SARS-CoV-2 at baseline. Reportedly, almost half of the unique spike-specific TCRs recognized epitopes lying outside the regions that are mutated in the B.1.351 and B.1.1.7 variants.

Taken from the germline V gene (reference sequence), the CDR1 and CDR2 loops are MNHEY and SMNVEV. V gives up 6 bases and J gives up 2 bases, and the segment between their germline ends measures 17 bases. The CDR3 contains 15 residues, cysteine and phenylalanine counted. Just CDR3 DNA is preserved here, 45 bases in frame from base 1. About this clone: It lacks a known antigen. Per-base quality was not reported, and no clone a single base away is much larger than it.

The CDR3 regions of human TCRbeta chains were subjected to immunosequencing. As for how the authors treated the data: TCRs in the repertoires were compared against a reference library of SARS-CoV-2-specific TCRs that had been generated with the MIRA antigen-specificity platform. Breadth was defined as the fraction of unique TCRs that were SARS-CoV-2-associated. Depth was defined as the fraction of total T cells that were SARS-CoV-2-associated. Using the MIRA data, each spike-specific TCR was assigned both to the spike region to which the TCR was reactive and to a CD4 or CD8 class. Log10-transformed breadth and depth values were compared by one-way ANOVA with Sidak's multiple comparisons tests. The table was pulled from immuneACCESS by TCRdb, which kept in-frame rearrangements only. Such tables lose some clones; where checked, under half of the loss comes from unresolved V genes, and the rest has no known cause. Clone size and the V and J calls come from that table; the DNA yielded D and trimming. Across this sample there are over 130,000 clones, with roughly 92% seen only once. The ten top clones hold roughly 5% of the sample.

Interpreted using the paper, the time point label stands for: baseline before first vaccination. Vaccinee samples were obtained from the UK trials COV001 and COV002, which included a single-blind randomized controlled phase 2/3 trial of AZD1222 (ChAdOx1 nCoV-19) in healthy adults. For TCRbeta chain sequencing, PBMC samples from trial participants were taken at day 0 and at day 28 after the second dose. The source was peripheral blood, collected on day 0 of AZD1222 vaccination. This TCR was sampled from an adult in good health. The rearrangement joined TRBV27 to TRBJ2-7, with no confidently assigned D gene. Here the CDR3 is given as CASSLGPSAAYEQYF. Read as DNA, the sequence is TGTGCCAGCAGCCTAGGGCCCTCGGCCGCCTACGAGCAGTACTTC.